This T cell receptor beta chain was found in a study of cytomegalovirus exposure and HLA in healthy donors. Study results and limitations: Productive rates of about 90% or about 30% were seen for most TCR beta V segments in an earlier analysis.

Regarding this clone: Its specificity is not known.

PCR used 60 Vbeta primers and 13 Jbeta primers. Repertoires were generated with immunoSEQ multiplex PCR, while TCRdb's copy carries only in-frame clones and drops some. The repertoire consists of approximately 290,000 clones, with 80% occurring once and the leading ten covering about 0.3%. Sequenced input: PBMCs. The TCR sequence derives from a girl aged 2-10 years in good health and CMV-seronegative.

The CDR3 region is CASSAGGAASGIGELFF. CDR3 nucleotide sequence: TGTGCCAGCAGCGCGGGGGGGGCCGCGTCCGGAATCGGGGAGCTGTTTTTT. The chain joins TRBV7-3 to TRBJ2-2; 9 bases map to TRBD2. The germline V gene encodes CDR1 SGHTA and CDR2 FQGTGA. The length of the CDR3 is 17 residues. After removal of 5 bases from V and 7 bases from J, the junction contained 14 bases not matched to a gene.